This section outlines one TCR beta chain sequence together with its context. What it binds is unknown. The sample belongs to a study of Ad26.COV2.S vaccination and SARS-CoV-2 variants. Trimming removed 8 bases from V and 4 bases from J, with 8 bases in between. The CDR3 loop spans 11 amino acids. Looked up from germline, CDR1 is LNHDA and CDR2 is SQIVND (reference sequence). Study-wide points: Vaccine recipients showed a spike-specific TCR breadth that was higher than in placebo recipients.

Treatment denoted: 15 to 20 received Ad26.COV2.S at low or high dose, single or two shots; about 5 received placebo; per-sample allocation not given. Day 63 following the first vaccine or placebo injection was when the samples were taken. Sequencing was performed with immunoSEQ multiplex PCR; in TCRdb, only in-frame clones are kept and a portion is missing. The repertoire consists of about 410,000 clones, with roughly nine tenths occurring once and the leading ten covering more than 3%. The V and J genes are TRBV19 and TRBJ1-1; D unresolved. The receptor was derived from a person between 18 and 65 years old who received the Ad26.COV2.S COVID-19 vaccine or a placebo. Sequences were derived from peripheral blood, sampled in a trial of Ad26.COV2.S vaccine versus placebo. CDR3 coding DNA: TGTGCCAGTGGGTGGGGCACTGAAGCTTTCTTT. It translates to CASGWGTEAFF.